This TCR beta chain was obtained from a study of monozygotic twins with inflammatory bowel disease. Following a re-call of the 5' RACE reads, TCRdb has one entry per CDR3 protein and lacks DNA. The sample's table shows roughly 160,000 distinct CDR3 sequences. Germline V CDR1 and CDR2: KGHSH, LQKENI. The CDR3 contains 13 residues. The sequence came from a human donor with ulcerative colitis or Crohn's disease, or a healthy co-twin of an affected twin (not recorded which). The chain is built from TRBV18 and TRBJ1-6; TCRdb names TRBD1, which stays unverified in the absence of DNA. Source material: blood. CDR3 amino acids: CASSLGQNSPLHF.